This T cell receptor beta chain was recovered during a study of blood T cell repertoires in COVID-19. Here immunoSEQ multiplex PCR was the method, and the copy in TCRdb shows in-frame clones only, minus some. Of approximately 170,000 clones in the sample, approximately 82% are singletons; the top ten hold 3.6%. Sequencing input: PBMCs or T cells enriched from blood (not recorded which). This clonotype was sampled from a woman between 45 and 65 years old in a cohort exposed to, infected with or recovered from COVID-19 (not recorded which).

The CDR3 reads CASGAGVNEQFF. Written as DNA, the CDR3 is TGCGCCAGCGGTGCGGGAGTAAATGAGCAGTTCTTC. This rearrangement joins TRBV5-1 to TRBJ2-1; 7 bases map to TRBD2. CDR1 and CDR2 from the germline V gene are SGHRS and YFSETQ. The CDR3 loop spans 12 amino acids. V was clipped by 7 bases and J by 7 bases; unmatched bases: 5.